These 16 T cell receptor beta chains were sequenced from one sample in a study of blood T cells in healthy people across ages. Then a second PCR, running roughly 7 to 11 cycles, was carried out with a sample-barcoded 5' primer and a J-beta primer mix. From the 5' RACE reads, TCRdb called clonotypes with MiXCR, one entry per CDR3 protein. The repertoire consists of around 1,800,000 distinct CDR3 sequences, with roughly two fifths occurring once and the leading ten covering under 25%. The sample was blood. The receptors were sampled from a human donor in good health.

The table lists this clonotype with a count of one. J is TRBJ2-6 and V is TRBV14; D may be TRBD2 (5 bases). Germline V gene sequence: CDR1 SGHDN, CDR2 FVKESK. The CDR3 sequence is 15 residues long. The V end was cut by 7 bases, the J end by 3 bases, with 13 bases between. The CDR3 spells CASTGREYGANVLTF. For the CDR3, the DNA is TGTGCCAGCACGGGTAGGGAGTATGGGGCCAACGTCCTGACTTTC.

The V call is TRBV9, the J call TRBJ2-6; 8 bases line up with TRBD2. Germline V lookup: CDR1 SGDLS, CDR2 YYNGEE. The V and J ends lost 0 bases and 0 bases, in that order; junction bases with no gene match: 5. There are 18 residues in the CDR3. The CDR3 DNA follows: TGTGCCAGCAGCGTAGGACCGGGAGGGAACTCTGGGGCCAACGTCCTGACTTTC. It encodes CASSVGPGGNSGANVLTF.

The chain's CDR3 is CATSTTTLAGTGTYEQYF. CDR3 coding DNA: TGTGCCACCAGCACCACTACCCTTGCCGGGACAGGGACCTACGAGCAGTACTTC. The rearrangement links TRBV15 to TRBJ2-7, with 9 positions matching TRBD1. CDR3 size: 18 residues. V lost 4 bases, J lost 2 bases, and 15 bases stayed unmatched. Germline V gene lookup returns CDR1 LNHNV and CDR2 YYDKDF (reference sequence).

V and J are TRBV9 and TRBJ2-1, with TRBD1 as a possible D gene (6 bases). Trimming removed 4 bases from V and 7 bases from J, with 12 bases in between. The CDR3 sequence is 13 residues long. CDR1 is SGDLS and CDR2 is YYNGEE in the germline V gene. In DNA form, the CDR3 reads TGTGCCAGCAGCCCACGGACAGCTAATGAGCAGTTCTTC. The encoded protein is CASSPRTANEQFF.

The chain recombines TRBV11-2 with TRBJ2-3, with D hard to call. Trimming shortened V by 6 bases and J by 5 bases, and 9 bases separated the two germline ends. Germline assignment: CDR1 SGHAT and CDR2 FQNNGV. The CDR3 runs 12 residues. The CDR3 is CASSYFRDTQYF. The CDR3 coding sequence is TGTGCCAGCAGTTACTTCAGAGATACGCAGTATTTT.

This clonotype was counted a few times. This sequence joins TRBV24-1 and TRBJ2-1; 7 bases are a match to TRBD2. Germline CDR1 is KGHDR and CDR2 is SFDVKD. The CDR3 has 14 amino acids. V gave up 5 bases and J gave up 7 bases; unmatched junction bases: 7. CDR3: CATSGGRGWNEQFF. In DNA form, the CDR3 reads TGTGCCACCAGTGGTGGGAGGGGATGGAATGAGCAGTTCTTC.

J is TRBJ1-1 and V is TRBV29-1; the match to TRBD1 covers 8 bases. Trimming at V came to 4 bases and at J to 5 bases, leaving 6 bases not matched to a gene. The CDR3 has 13 residues. Per germline, CDR1 SQVTM and CDR2 ANQGSEA. Here the CDR3 DNA reads TGCAGCGTTGCTGGACAGGGAGGGACTGAAGCTTTCTTT. Protein product: CSVAGQGGTEAFF.

The chain has TRBV27 and TRBJ2-3; D not certain. Germline V gene data show CDR1 as MNHEY and CDR2 as SMNVEV (reference sequence). The V gene lost 4 bases and the J gene lost 2 bases, with 7 bases spanning the gap. The CDR3 has 13 residues. CDR3 protein: CASSSVNTDTQYF. The DNA of the CDR3 is TGTGCCAGCAGTTCAGTCAACACAGATACGCAGTATTTT.

The chain is built from TRBV20-1 and TRBJ2-3; either TRBD1 or TRBD2 may fit D (5 bases each). CDR3 size: 15 residues. Trimming left V 0 bases short and J 3 bases short, with 13 bases between. From germline, CDR1 is DFQATT and CDR2 SNEGSKA (reference sequence). CDR3 coding DNA: TGCAGTGCTAGAGATGGGGCTCGGGGAACAGATACGCAGTATTTT. This sequence encodes CSARDGARGTDTQYF.

This clonotype was found once. This chain connects TRBV7-8 to TRBJ2-5; D is undetermined. Germline CDR1 and CDR2: SGHVS and FQNEAQ. This CDR3 is 14 amino acids long. Trimming removed 3 bases from V and 5 bases from J, with 13 bases in between. The CDR3 coding sequence is TGTGCCAGCAGCTTGAATGATGAGTGGGAGACCCAGTACTTC. Residues: CASSLNDEWETQYF.

The sample holds many counts of this clonotype. The chain combines TRBV7-2 with TRBJ2-1; tentatively, D is TRBD2 (6 bases). Trimming left V 1 base short and J 10 bases short, with 14 bases between. The CDR3 totals 14 residues. Germline CDR1 reads SGHTA; CDR2 reads FQGNSA. In DNA form, the CDR3 reads TGTGCCAGCAGCTTAGATGGAGGGTCCTTAGAGCAGTTCTTC. It yields the protein CASSLDGGSLEQFF. Full variable domain (missing parts from reference TRBV7-2 and TRBJ2-1): GAGVSQSPSNKVTEKGKDVELRCDPISGHTALYWYRQSLGQGLEFLIYFQGNSAPDKSGLPSDRFSAERTGGSVSTLTIQRTQQEDSAVYLCASSLDGGSLEQFFGPGTRLTVL.

V gene TRBV6-2 or TRBV6-3 combines with J gene TRBJ2-4, with D perhaps matching TRBD1 or TRBD2 (7 bases each). This CDR3 has 14 amino acids. Trimming took 2 bases from V and 9 from J, leaving 14 bases between them. Germline CDR1 MNHEY, CDR2 SVGEGT. As DNA, the CDR3 is TGTGCCAGCAGTTACCCGCAGGGGGGGAGCATTCAGTACTTC. As protein: CASSYPQGGSIQYF.

Notes on this clonotype: The junction shows a germline mismatch at one end, possibly a read error. V and J are TRBV7-2 and TRBJ1-1; D is unclear. The germline gives CDR1 SGHTA, CDR2 FQGNSA. This CDR3 region has 14 residues. The CDR3 coding sequence is TGTGCCGGCAGCTTAGTCGCGGAGAACACTGAGGCTTTCTTT. Residues: CAGSLVAENTEAFF.

This clonotype occurred once. This CDR3 fails to terminate in the conserved phenylalanine or tryptophan, so it likely reflects a read error. The rearrangement links TRBV7-2 to TRBJ1-2; D perhaps matches TRBD1 (5 bases). V lost 5 bases, J lost 8 bases, and 15 bases lay in between. Per the germline V gene, CDR1 is SGHTA and CDR2 is FQGNSA. The CDR3 runs to 13 residues. CDR3 loop: CASSPGEVRGYTI. The DNA of the CDR3 is TGTGCCAGCAGCCCGGGGGAAGTGAGGGGCTACACCATC.

V is TRBV20-1 and J is TRBJ2-7; D assignment may be TRBD1 or TRBD2 (5 bases each). CDR1 is DFQATT, CDR2 SNEGSKA, per germline (reference sequence). V was cut by 5 bases and J by 1 base, with 18 bases left in between. The length of the CDR3 is 15 residues. The CDR3 DNA is TGCAGTGCTGAGGCCGGGACGGCTGGATCCTACGAGCAGTACTTC. This sequence encodes CSAEAGTAGSYEQYF.

The V call is TRBV6-1, the J call TRBJ2-7; perhaps D is TRBD1 or TRBD2 (5 bases each). This CDR3 has 18 amino acids. V lost 2 bases and J lost 4, with 24 bases in between. Per the germline V gene, CDR1 is MNHNS and CDR2 is SASEGT. CDR3 nucleotides: TGTGCCAGCAGTGAACGGAGATCGGGACCATACTTCTCATACGAGCAGTACTTC. Translated: CASSERRSGPYFSYEQYF.